This T cell receptor beta chain was sequenced for a study of beta chain features in type 1 diabetes. Background on the study: On cell yields, gender and age, patients and healthy donors were similar.

Germline loops: CDR1 KGHSH, CDR2 LQKENI. Unmatched junction bases numbered 5, after V lost 3 bases and J lost 0 bases. The CDR3 has 16 amino acids. Expressed TCRB transcripts were sequenced because the entire RNA isolate underwent reverse transcription. Some clones are missing from TCRdb's copy, which holds only in-frame ones; the method was immunoSEQ multiplex PCR. There are hundreds of thousands of clones in the sample; over 10% occur only once, and 0.015% to 0.02% lies in the top ten. This clone was seen a handful of times. The genes are TRBV18 and TRBJ2-3; 8 bases agree with TRBD2. Sequencing was carried out using naive CD4+ T cells from blood. This clonotype was obtained from a man between 18 and 35 years old in good health. The CDR3 region is CASSPARGGSTDTQYF. CDR3 sequence (DNA): TGTGCCAGCTCACCCGCTCGGGGGGGTAGCACAGATACGCAGTATTTT. The full variable domain, with the rest looked up from reference TRBV18 and TRBJ2-3, is NAGVMQNPRHLVRRRGQEARLRCSPMKGHSHVYWYRQLPEEGLKFMVYLQKENIIDESGMPKERFSAEFPKEGPSILRIQQVVRGDSAAYFCASSPARGGSTDTQYFGPGTRLTVL.